This TCR beta chain was documented in a study of OX40 agonist ivuxolimab in advanced cancers. Across the study: The mean age was roughly 60 years, ranging from roughly 23 to 80, with about four fifths of participants male. Findings and caveats of the study: Which antigen the expanded peripheral T cells recognized is unknown.

Produced via immunoSEQ multiplex PCR; TCRdb's table is partial and in-frame only. Here the sample spans under 20,000 clones, around 69% being singletons. This clone was recorded a few times. The antigen remains undetermined. From germline, CDR1 is SSHAT and CDR2 FNYEAQ (reference sequence). The CDR3 is 18 residues long. Unmatched junction bases numbered 6, after V lost 5 bases and J lost 0 bases. The sequencing here drew on CD4+ or CD8+ T cells sorted from blood, taken in a trial of the OX40 agonist ivuxolimab. The TCR sequence derives from an adult with an advanced solid tumor such as melanoma, head and neck, liver or kidney cancer. The chain employs TRBV7-7 and TRBJ2-3, with 15 bases fitting TRBD2. CDR3 in DNA: TGTGCCAGCAGCCCAGGACTAGCGGGAGGGCCTAGCACAGATACGCAGTATTTT. This codes for CASSPGLAGGPSTDTQYF.